The clone carrying this T cell receptor beta chain qualifies as medium-sized (0.01 to 0.1%). The data stem from a study of CD8+ T cells in alopecia areata. RNA extraction and reverse transcription yielded cDNA as sequencing template. TCRdb keeps only in-frame clones here, not all; method: immunoSEQ multiplex PCR. The sample lists 55,000 to 70,000 clones, around 49% occurring once. The sequence was collected from a human donor with alopecia areata. The input for sequencing was CD8+ T cells sorted from blood, taken at week 0.

CDR3 bases: TGTGCCAGCAGCTTACTGTATTTT. Amino acid sequence: CASSLLYF. The V and J genes are TRBV7-9 and TRBJ2-3, with D hard to call. CDR3 length equals 8 residues. Deletions cut 2 bases from V and 14 bases from J, with 2 bases between. Per germline, CDR1 SEHNR and CDR2 FQNEAQ (reference sequence). Full variable domain (missing parts from reference TRBV7-9 and TRBJ2-3): DTGVSQNPRHKITKRGQNVTFRCDPISEHNRLYWYRQTLGQGPEFLTYFQNEAQLEKSRLLSDRFSAERPKGSFSTLEIQRTEQGDSAMYLCASSLLYFGPGTRLTVL.